The text below deals with one T cell receptor beta chain. Germline values: CDR1 LNHDA, CDR2 SQIVND (reference sequence). V lost 2 bases, J lost 4 bases, and 4 bases stayed unmatched. This CDR3 is 16 amino acids long. This specimen comes from a study of blood T cell repertoires in COVID-19. Study-level information: PBMCs, B-cell-depleted T cells, or T cells provided the cDNA or gDNA that made up the material.

Sequenced by immunoSEQ multiplex PCR; TCRdb stores in-frame clones only, minus some. The data hold 200,000 or so clones, with 65% to 85% observed a single time. This receptor was identified in an elderly woman with acute or convalescent COVID-19. Specimen: peripheral blood. The V call is TRBV19, the J call TRBJ2-5; 13 nucleotides line up with TRBD2. CDR3 sequence: CASSITSGGAAETQYF. In nucleotides, the CDR3 is TGTGCCAGTAGTATAACTAGCGGGGGGGCCGCAGAGACCCAGTACTTC.